This TCR beta chain was retrieved from a study of T cells in tuberculosis. Overall study: T cells were selected with CD1B tetramers loaded with glucose monomycolate. A South African cohort included IGRA-negative adolescents, latently infected IGRA-positive adolescents and adults with active tuberculosis.

Study results and limitations: Active tuberculosis patients had shorter CDR3-alpha; the beta difference was nonsignificant. Active tuberculosis TCR-alpha repertoires lay closer to GMM-specific TCRs than IGRA-negative controls, suggesting clonal expansion.

Using immunoSEQ multiplex PCR, the repertoire was profiled, and TCRdb retains in-frame clones only, with some absent. The profile shows about 36,000 clones, over 85% of them singletons. The CDR3 is made up of 11 amino acids. Trimming shortened V by 5 bases and J by 13 bases, and 17 bases separated the two germline ends. Germline V gives CDR1 DFQATT, CDR2 SNEGSKA (reference sequence). This clone was observed once. The antigen remains undetermined. The chain recombines TRBV20-1 with TRBJ1-2, with D maybe TRBD1 (6 bases). The sequence was obtained from a donor between 5 and 29 years old with latent tuberculosis or without tuberculosis infection. The specimen sequenced was PBMCs. CDR3 in DNA: TGCAGTGCTCACCTAAGGACAGAGGGCACCTTC. Its protein product is CSAHLRTEGTF.